Listed below are T cell receptor beta chains from one sample, sequenced in a study of T cells in Graves' hyperthyroidism and ophthalmopathy. A single record per CDR3 protein comes from TCRdb applying MiXCR to the multiplex PCR reads. The data show 160,000 or so distinct CDR3 sequences, just under 9.5% seen once. The sample taken for sequencing was blood. The receptor source for this set is a woman under 30 with Graves' hyperthyroidism that later progressed to Graves' ophthalmopathy. Each CDR3 is given with its conserved first and last residue. D genes are given only for firm matches. Size is omitted from some rows. Given values are once, few, many or a class for expanded clones.

.	TRBJ1-4	TRBV6-1	many	TGTGCCAGCGGCCGGGAAAAACTGTTTTTT	CASGREKLFF
TRBD2	TRBJ2-3	TRBV4-2	.	TGTGCCAGCAGCCAAGAAGCGACTAGCGGGACTTTCACAGATACGCAGTATTTT	CASSQEATSGTFTDTQYF
TRBD2	TRBJ2-7	TRBV3-1	many	TGTGCCAGCAGCCAGACTAGCGGAGGAACGAGAATCGGGGAGCAGTACTTC	CASSQTSGGTRIGEQYF
.	TRBJ2-2	TRBV13	many	TGTGCCAGCAGAGCTTACGGGGTTGGTGCGGACACCGGGGAGCTGTTTTTT	CASRAYGVGADTGELFF
.	TRBJ2-3	TRBV28	many	TGTGCCAGCAGACTTTTATGGCGATTGGACGGAACAGATACGCAGTATTTT	CASRLLWRLDGTDTQYF
TRBD1	TRBJ1-2	TRBV27	few	TGTGCCAGCAGTTCACAGACAGGGTCTGATGGCTACACCTTC	CASSSQTGSDGYTF
.	TRBJ2-1	TRBV29-1	many	TGCAGCGTTGGTTTAGGGAGCTCCTACAATGAGCAGTTCTTC	CSVGLGSSYNEQFF
TRBD1	TRBJ2-2	TRBV5-1	.	TGCGCCAGCAGCTTGCAGACAGGGTACACCGGGGAGCTGTTTTTT	CASSLQTGYTGELFF
TRBD1	TRBJ1-4	TRBV11-2	many	TGTGCCAGCAGCTTATCAGGGGGCGATGAAAAACTGTTTTTT	CASSLSGGDEKLFF
.	TRBJ2-4	TRBV2	many	TGTGCCAGCAGTGATCATGAGTTAGGACTAGCCAAAAACATTCAGTACTTC	CASSDHELGLAKNIQYF
.	TRBJ2-2	TRBV7-9	many	TGTGCCAGCAGCTTACCGGGGGAGAACACCGGGGAGCTGTTTTTT	CASSLPGENTGELFF
TRBD1	TRBJ2-7	TRBV7-8	many	TGTGCCAGCAGCTTAGTTACAGGGGGCCCCTACGAGCAGTACTTC	CASSLVTGGPYEQYF
TRBD2	TRBJ2-3	TRBV4-1	many	TGCGCCAGCAGCCGCCGTCACGTACTAGCGGGTGTCACAGATACGCAGTATTTT	CASSRRHVLAGVTDTQYF
.	TRBJ1-1	TRBV13	many	TGTGCCAGCACAACCTTCGGGGAAGGGGCTTTCTTT	CASTTFGEGAFF
.	TRBJ2-2	TRBV6-4	few	TGTGCCAGCAGTGAGGGCACAGAGAACACCGGGGAGCTGTTTTTT	CASSEGTENTGELFF
.	TRBJ2-2	TRBV25-1	few	TGTGCCAGCAGCGCCGGCGGGACGAACACCGGGGAGCTGTTTTTT	CASSAGGTNTGELFF
.	TRBJ1-2	TRBV20-1	many	TGCAGTGCTAGAGTGTACCGACGGTCTAACTATGGCTACACCTTC	CSARVYRRSNYGYTF
TRBD1	TRBJ1-4	TRBV6-5	many	TGTGCCAGCAGTTACCTCGGACAGGGGGGTGAAAAACTGTTTTTT	CASSYLGQGGEKLFF
.	TRBJ1-1	TRBV13	many	TGTGCCAGCAGCTCCACAGATAACACTGAAGCTTTCTTT	CASSSTDNTEAFF
.	TRBJ2-3	TRBV6-1	few	TGTGCCAGCACCCCAGGGGCGGATACGCAGTATTTT	CASTPGADTQYF
.	TRBJ2-1	TRBV7-9	many	TGTGCCAGCAGCCGGCAGGGTAATGAGCAGTTCTTC	CASSRQGNEQFF
TRBD2	TRBJ2-1	TRBV15	many	TGTGCCACCAGCAGGGGGCTAGCGGACTACAATGAGCAGTTCTTC	CATSRGLADYNEQFF
.	TRBJ2-5	TRBV15	many	TGTGCCACCAGAGAACGGGCTGGCCAAGAGACCCAGTACTTC	CATRERAGQETQYF
TRBD1	TRBJ2-7	TRBV19	.	TGTGCCAGTAGCCCCCTCCGGGGACAGAACTCCTACGAGCAGTACTTC	CASSPLRGQNSYEQYF
.	TRBJ1-5	TRBV7-8	many	TGTGCCAGCAGCCCCGGACAAATTGCTCAGCCCCAGCATTTT	CASSPGQIAQPQHF
.	TRBJ2-7	TRBV9	many	TGTGCCAGCAGCGTAGGGGCCGGGAGTTCCTACGAGCAGTACTTC	CASSVGAGSSYEQYF
TRBD1	TRBJ1-1	TRBV6-1	.	TGTGCCAGCAGTGTCATACCGGGACAGGGCATGAGGAACACTGAAGCTCTCTTT	CASSVIPGQGMRNTEALF